This T cell receptor (beta chain) was retrieved from a study of shared clonotypes between healthy human individuals. The table came from immunoSEQ multiplex PCR; TCRdb's copy has only in-frame clones and leaves some out. The sample comprises around 1,100,000 clones, 70% to 85% of which are singletons, and 0.89% rests with the top ten. The CDR3 totals 16 residues. This clone was counted ten times or more. This chain joins TRBV1 and TRBJ1-5; no check of the table's D call, TRBD1, against the DNA was made. TRBV1 is an annotated pseudogene. Sequencing was carried out using memory CD4+ T cells from PBMCs. Stated subset: CD45RA-negative fraction. The TCR originated in a man between 18 and 29 years old in good health. Some clones in this sample may be carry-over from other donors' samples. The DNA of the CDR3 is TGCACCAGCAGCCTACAAGGGACAGGGAGAAATCAGCCCCAGCATTTT. This codes for CTSSLQGTGRNQPQHF.